The 20 T cell receptor beta chains given below trace back to one sample, sequenced in a study of blood T cells in healthy people across ages. Next came a second PCR, run for roughly 6 to 11 cycles, which used a sample-barcoded 5' primer along with a J-beta primer mix. TCRdb re-derived calls from the 5' RACE reads in MiXCR, one entry per CDR3 protein. Of 850,000 to 1,000,000 distinct CDR3 sequences listed, under 50% are singletons. Sequencing used blood. The receptor set was obtained from a young man in good health.

In this sample, this clonotype turned up a few times. The V call is TRBV29-1, the J call TRBJ2-3; no clear D. There are 11 residues in the CDR3. Trimming cost V 4 bases and J 7 bases, with 9 bases left between them. In germline, CDR1 is SQVTM, CDR2 ANQGSEA. CDR3 amino acids: CSVVRDNTQYF. In DNA, the CDR3 is TGCAGCGTTGTAAGGGATAATACGCAGTATTTT.

The V and J genes are TRBV28 and TRBJ1-5, with D perhaps matching TRBD1 (6 bases). The CDR3 consists of 15 residues. Germline CDR1 reads MDHEN; CDR2 reads SYDVKM. Trimming left V 1 base short and J 1 base short, with 8 bases between. CDR3 DNA: TGTGCCAGCAGTTTATTAGGGGGGAGCAATCAGCCCCAGCATTTT. Amino acid sequence: CASSLLGGSNQPQHF. The full variable domain, its missing parts supplied by reference TRBV28 and TRBJ1-5, is DVKVTQSSRYLVKRTGEKVFLECVQDMDHENMFWYRQDPGLGLRLIYFSYDVKMKEKGDIPEGYSVSREKKERFSLILESASTNQTSMYLCASSLLGGSNQPQHFGDGTRLSIL.

The chain combines TRBV4-1 with TRBJ1-4; D gene uncertain. Trimming removed 0 bases from V and 1 base from J, with 18 bases in between. Germline CDR1 is MGHRA and CDR2 is YSYEKL. This CDR3 region has 19 residues. The CDR3 loop reads CASSQDRSTERGTNEKLFF. The CDR3 bases are TGCGCCAGCAGCCAAGATCGGAGTACAGAAAGAGGAACTAATGAAAAACTGTTTTTT.

This chain uses TRBV6-1 with TRBJ1-1; 8 nucleotides match TRBD1. Per the germline V gene, CDR1 is MNHNS and CDR2 is SASEGT. The CDR3 runs to 12 residues. The CDR3 DNA reads as TGTGCGACAGGGGAGTCTAGCACTGAAGCTTTCTTT. Residues: CATGESSTEAFF.

This clonotype showed up just a few times. J is TRBJ2-1 and V is TRBV7-8, with D tentatively TRBD1 (5 bases). Per the germline V gene, CDR1 is SGHVS and CDR2 is FQNEAQ. V gave up 3 bases and J gave up 6 bases, with 27 bases separating them. This CDR3 region has 19 residues. The CDR3 sequence is CASSLGSLKIRGSGNEQFF. DNA of the CDR3: TGTGCCAGCAGCTTGGGGTCCCTTAAGATAAGGGGTTCGGGCAATGAGCAGTTCTTC. Complete variable domain (other parts from reference TRBV7-8 and TRBJ2-1): GAGVSQSPRYKVAKRGQDVALRCDPISGHVSLFWYQQALGQGPEFLTYFQNEAQLDKSGLPSDRFFAERPEGSVSTLKIQRTQQEDSAVYLCASSLGSLKIRGSGNEQFFGPGTRLTVL.

This clonotype was counted between two and nine times. This sequence joins TRBV20-1 and TRBJ2-4, with TRBD2 as a possible D gene (5 bases). V lost 6 bases and J 2 bases, leaving 14 bases between the germline ends. Germline lookup yields CDR1 DFQATT and CDR2 SNEGSKA (reference sequence). This CDR3 is built from 14 residues. The chain's CDR3 is CSALGGQSKNIQYF. The CDR3 DNA follows: TGCAGTGCCCTTGGAGGCCAATCCAAAAACATTCAGTACTTC.

The sample holds a few counts of this clonotype. The CDR3 bases are TGTGCCAGCAGCTTAAGGGACAGAAACGGCGAGCAGTACTTC. Protein: CASSLRDRNGEQYF. The V gene is TRBV11-2, the J gene TRBJ2-7, with 7 bases matching TRBD1. The CDR3 contains 14 residues. CDR1 is SGHAT, CDR2 FQNNGV, per germline. V trimming: 2 bases; J trimming: 6 bases; junction bases outside the gene matches: 7.

The V gene is TRBV7-9, the J gene TRBJ2-1, with D possibly TRBD2 on 6 matching bases. This CDR3 has 14 amino acids. V shed 5 bases and J shed 7 bases, with 15 bases lying between them. Germline V gives CDR1 SEHNR, CDR2 FQNEAQ (reference sequence). CDR3 sequence reads: CASSAGGVTNEQFF. The DNA for the CDR3 is TGTGCCAGCAGCGCGGGCGGGGTGACAAATGAGCAGTTCTTC.

V and J are TRBV4-3 and TRBJ1-4; D not resolved. The CDR3 loop spans 13 amino acids. In germline, CDR1 is LGHNA, CDR2 YSLEER. V was cut by 2 bases and J by 7 bases, with 8 bases left in between. The CDR3 is CASSQKLVEKLFF. In nucleotides, the CDR3 is TGCGCCAGCAGCCAAAAATTAGTTGAAAAACTGTTTTTT.

This clonotype was counted a few times. This sequence joins TRBV7-9 and TRBJ2-1, with D possibly matching TRBD1 (6 bases). V gave up 4 bases and J gave up 9 bases, with 19 bases separating them. Germline lookup yields CDR1 SEHNR and CDR2 FQNEAQ (reference sequence). The CDR3 contains 15 residues. CDR3 protein: CASSSGTGFPTEQFF. The CDR3 coding sequence is TGTGCCAGCAGCTCAGGCACAGGGTTCCCCACTGAGCAGTTCTTC.

The chain joins TRBV7-9 to TRBJ2-2; the D gene is possibly TRBD2 (6 bases). The V gene's germline CDR1 is SEHNR and CDR2 FQNEAQ (reference sequence). V gave up 4 bases and J gave up 4 bases, with 10 bases separating them. This CDR3 has 14 residues. The CDR3 protein is CASSSGLGTGELFF. The CDR3 coding sequence is TGTGCCAGCAGCTCGGGACTTGGCACCGGGGAGCTGTTTTTT.

V gene TRBV11-2 combines with J gene TRBJ2-5; TRBD2 might be the D (5 bases). The germline V gene encodes CDR1 SGHAT and CDR2 FQNNGV. V was shortened by 5 bases and J by 11 bases, with 21 bases between the two germline ends. This CDR3 is built from 14 residues. The DNA of the CDR3 is TGTGCCAGCAGCGTAGCGAGAAGGAGGAATGAGCAGTACTTC. Protein sequence: CASSVARRRNEQYF. The full variable domain, with the rest looked up from reference TRBV11-2 and TRBJ2-5, is EAGVAQSPRYKIIEKRQSVAFWCNPISGHATLYWYQQILGQGPKLLIQFQNNGVVDDSQLPKDRFSAERLKGVDSTLKIQPAKLEDSAVYLCASSVARRRNEQYFGPGTRLLVL.

The gene calls are TRBV7-2 and TRBJ2-1; 9 positions match TRBD1. Germline trimming cut 5 bases from V and 7 bases from J; bases unmatched to any gene: 9. Germline values: CDR1 SGHTA, CDR2 FQGNSA. The CDR3 spans 15 residues. CDR3 DNA: TGTGCCAGCAGCCCAGGGACAGGGTGGAGGAATGAGCAGTTCTTC. The encoded protein is CASSPGTGWRNEQFF.

V is TRBV5-1 and J is TRBJ2-6, with 7 bases aligning to TRBD1. Germline loops: CDR1 SGHRS, CDR2 YFSETQ. This CDR3 contains 15 residues. Trimming took 4 bases from V and 6 from J; bases not matched to a gene: 7. The CDR3 nucleotides read TGCGCCAGCAGCCCCCAGGGGGAAAAGGCCAACGTCCTGACTTTC. It yields the protein CASSPQGEKANVLTF.

This clonotype has more than one count but fewer than ten. The chain is built from TRBV4-1 and TRBJ2-7; tentatively, D is TRBD2 (6 bases). Germline CDR1 is MGHRA and CDR2 is YSYEKL. The CDR3 is 14 amino acids. Trimming stripped 4 bases from V and 4 bases from J, with 14 bases between. The CDR3 spells CASSPLGLTYEQYF. CDR3 sequence (DNA): TGCGCCAGCAGCCCCCTGGGACTTACTTACGAGCAGTACTTC.

This clonotype was seen a few times. The chain has TRBV20-1 and TRBJ2-7; 8 bases are shared with TRBD2. The CDR3 is 16 amino acids. Germline CDR1 reads DFQATT; CDR2 reads SNEGSKA (reference sequence). V gave up 1 base and J gave up 4 bases; unmatched junction bases: 12. In DNA form, the CDR3 reads TGCAGTGCTAGAGTAACCCAGCGGGGGATAGGTTACGAGCAGTACTTC. Its protein is CSARVTQRGIGYEQYF.

The chain employs TRBV12-3 or TRBV12-4 and TRBJ1-2, with TRBD1 matching over 10 bases. The CDR3 is 15 amino acids. J was trimmed by 0 bases and V by 7 bases; bases with no gene match: 5. The CDR3 coding sequence is TGTGCCAGCAAAAGACAGGGGGCGACTAACTATGGCTACACCTTC. As protein: CASKRQGATNYGYTF.

This clonotype was observed a handful of times. V and J are TRBV12-3 or TRBV12-4 and TRBJ2-1; 13 bases align to TRBD2. The CDR3 length is 18 residues. J lost 5 bases, V lost 4 bases, and 11 bases had no gene match. The CDR3 loop reads CASSSGLAGVSSNNEQFF. The CDR3 DNA follows: TGTGCCAGCAGTTCCGGACTAGCGGGGGTTAGTAGTAACAATGAGCAGTTCTTC.

The chain combines TRBV6-1 with TRBJ2-7, with D tentatively TRBD1 (5 bases). The CDR3 spans 14 residues. Per the germline V gene, CDR1 is MNHNS and CDR2 is SASEGT. Trimming pared 8 bases from V and 0 bases from J, leaving 14 bases between. CDR3 sequence: CASGPQGISYEQYF. The CDR3 region has the DNA TGTGCCAGCGGGCCGCAGGGCATCTCCTACGAGCAGTACTTC.

The chain uses TRBV7-2 and TRBJ1-2; D unclear. CDR1 is SGHTA and CDR2 is FQGNSA in the germline V gene. CDR3 length equals 13 residues. V lost 5 bases to trimming and J lost 4 bases, with 11 bases between them. CDR3 residues: CASSVRRVYGYTF. The CDR3 DNA is TGTGCCAGCAGCGTAAGGCGGGTCTATGGCTACACCTTC.